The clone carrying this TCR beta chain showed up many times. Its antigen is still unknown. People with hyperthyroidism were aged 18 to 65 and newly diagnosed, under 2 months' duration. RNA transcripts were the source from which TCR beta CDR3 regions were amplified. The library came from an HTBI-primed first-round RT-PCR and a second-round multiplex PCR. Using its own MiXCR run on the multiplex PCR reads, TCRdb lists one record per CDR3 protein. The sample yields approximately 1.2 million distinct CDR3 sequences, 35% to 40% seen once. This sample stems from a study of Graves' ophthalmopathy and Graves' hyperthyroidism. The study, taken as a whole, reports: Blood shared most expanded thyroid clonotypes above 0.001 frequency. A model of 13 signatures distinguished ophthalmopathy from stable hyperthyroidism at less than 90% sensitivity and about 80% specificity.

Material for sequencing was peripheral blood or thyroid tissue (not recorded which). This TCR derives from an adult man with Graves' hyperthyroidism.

CDR3 amino acids: CASRGLTYEQYF. In DNA, the CDR3 is TGTGCCAGCAGAGGATTAACCTACGAGCAGTACTTC. This chain links TRBV25-1 with TRBJ2-7; the D is unclear. Per the germline V gene, CDR1 is MGHDK and CDR2 is SYGVNS. This CDR3 is 12 amino acids long. Trimming cost V 6 bases and J 2 bases, with 8 bases left between them.